This T cell receptor (beta chain) was obtained from a study of graft-versus-host responses after intestinal transplantation. Study details: Recipients obtained multivisceral, liver-intestinal, or isolated intestinal transplants. Every one of the recipients received anti-thymocyte globulin induction and afterwards took tacrolimus and steroids for roughly three years.

Method: immunoSEQ multiplex PCR; TCRdb's copy keeps in-frame clones and lacks some. Here the sample spans roughly 60,000 clones, around 91% being singletons. The V gene's germline CDR1 is LNHDA and CDR2 SQIVND (reference sequence). Trimming took 6 bases from V and 0 from J; bases not matched to a gene: 8. This CDR3 is built from 16 residues. The V gene is TRBV19, the J gene TRBJ1-1, with 9 bases aligning to TRBD1. The TCR was taken from a human patient who received an intestinal transplant, so some T cells may come from the graft donor. The sample here was PBMCs, taken around 120 days after intestinal transplantation. This CDR3 reads CASSPTGGRMNTEAFF. In DNA, the CDR3 is TGTGCCAGTAGCCCGACAGGGGGGCGTATGAACACTGAAGCTTTCTTT.